Each of the 5 T cell receptor beta chains below was sequenced from the same sample in a study of regulatory T cells in long-lasting Graves disease. To make TCR beta libraries, researchers used iRepertoire HTBI primers and Arm-PCR of CDR3 regions. MiXCR was run by TCRdb on the multiplex PCR reads, yielding one entry per CDR3 protein. The data show approximately 400,000 distinct CDR3 sequences, more than 12% seen once. Time point described: newly diagnosed GD, antithyroid drugs for less than 3 months. PBMCs provided the RNA from which the TCR library was made. The same sample was also used in a study of T cells in Graves' hyperthyroidism and ophthalmopathy.

Source: peripheral blood mononuclear cells (PBMCs), taken at new diagnosis, from a patient treated with antithyroid drugs. The receptors shown here come from a woman between 25 and 40 years old with Graves disease.

At least ten counts were recorded for this clonotype. The V and J genes are TRBV28 and TRBJ1-5; D perhaps matches TRBD1 (6 bases). V lost 6 bases to trimming and J lost 5 bases, with 11 bases between them. CDR3 length: 13 residues. The germline V gene has CDR1 MDHEN and CDR2 SYDVKM. CDR3: CASRSTGYQPQHF. The CDR3 region has the DNA TGTGCCAGCAGATCCACAGGGTATCAGCCCCAGCATTTT. The variable domain in full, with the rest retrieved from reference TRBV28 and TRBJ1-5, is DVKVTQSSRYLVKRTGEKVFLECVQDMDHENMFWYRQDPGLGLRLIYFSYDVKMKEKGDIPEGYSVSREKKERFSLILESASTNQTSMYLCASRSTGYQPQHFGDGTRLSIL.

This clonotype was observed at least ten times. This rearrangement joins TRBV9 to TRBJ2-3, with a possible D match to TRBD2 (5 bases). Germline CDR1 is SGDLS and CDR2 is YYNGEE. Trimming left V 4 bases short and J 0 bases short, with 15 bases between. This CDR3 spans 16 amino acids. DNA for the CDR3: TGTGCCAGCAGCCCTTCCGGCCAGCGGAGCACAGATACGCAGTATTTT. This codes for CASSPSGQRSTDTQYF.

This clonotype was seen ten or more times. The V and J genes are TRBV12-3 or TRBV12-4 and TRBJ2-1; a weak D match, TRBD2 (5 bases). The CDR3 extends over 15 amino acids. V shed 5 bases and J shed 7 bases, with 18 bases lying between them. CDR3 sequence (DNA): TGTGCCAGCAGTACCAGCGGAAACCCTACAAATGAGCAGTTCTTC. Translated: CASSTSGNPTNEQFF.

This clonotype was recorded many times. This chain connects TRBV20-1 to TRBJ2-1, with D perhaps matching TRBD1 or TRBD2 (7 bases each). CDR3 size: 14 residues. Germline V gives CDR1 DFQATT, CDR2 SNEGSKA (reference sequence). Trimming took off 3 bases at V and 12 bases at J, with 21 bases between the two ends. The CDR3 loop reads CSASVSQGGIGQFF. The DNA for the CDR3 is TGCAGTGCTAGTGTTAGTCAGGGGGGGATCGGGCAGTTCTTC.

This clonotype was seen at least ten times. The rearrangement joins TRBV27 to TRBJ2-5; no clear D gene. Trimming left V 4 bases short and J 2 bases short, with 8 bases between. Germline V gene data show CDR1 as MNHEY and CDR2 as SMNVEV (reference sequence). This CDR3 is 13 amino acids long. CDR3 nucleotide sequence: TGTGCCAGCAGTTCGGTCAGTCAAGAGACCCAGTACTTC. The encoded protein is CASSSVSQETQYF.